The rows below give T cell receptor beta chains drawn from one sample of a study of T cell responses to AZD1222 COVID-19 vaccine. The data were produced by immunoSEQ multiplex PCR, yet TCRdb's version contains in-frame clones alone and is incomplete. The sample has about 270,000 clones, approximately 94% seen once. Sample: peripheral blood, taken 28 days after the second AZD1222 dose. Source of these receptors: an adult who received the AZD1222 COVID-19 vaccine. CDR3s include the opening cysteine and the closing phenylalanine or tryptophan. D genes are given only for firm matches. Clone size appears in some rows only: once, few, many, or a class for an expanded clone.

clone_size	v_call	d_call	j_call	cdr3_aa	cdr3_nt
once	TRBV10-3	TRBD1	TRBJ2-1	CAISGSPGQGADEQFF	TGTGCCATCAGTGGGAGCCCGGGACAGGGGGCGGATGAGCAGTTCTTC
.	TRBV29-1	TRBD1	TRBJ2-7	CSALRDRDHEQYF	TGCAGCGCCCTCCGGGACAGGGACCACGAGCAGTACTTC
.	TRBV2	TRBD1	TRBJ2-4	CASEKDRAAKNIQYF	TGTGCCAGCGAAAAAGACAGGGCCGCCAAAAACATTCAGTACTTC
.	TRBV5-1	.	TRBJ2-3	CASSLVGGDTQYF	TGCGCCAGCAGCTTGGTTGGGGGAGATACGCAGTATTTT
.	TRBV9	TRBD1	TRBJ1-1	CASSVGTGQNTEAFF	TGTGCCAGCAGCGTCGGGACAGGGCAGAACACTGAAGCTTTCTTT
.	TRBV18	TRBD1	TRBJ1-2	CASSLGTGTGYTF	TGTGCCAGCTCACTTGGGACAGGGACCGGCTACACCTTC
.	TRBV19	.	TRBJ1-4	CASKPSGRGAGKLFF	TGTGCCAGTAAACCCTCCGGGCGTGGGGCGGGAAAACTGTTTTTT
few	TRBV5-1	TRBD1	TRBJ1-2	CASSFRTGEDYGYTF	TGCGCCAGCAGCTTCCGGACAGGGGAGGACTATGGCTACACCTTC
.	TRBV7-2	.	TRBJ1-1	CASRTVMNTEAFF	TGTGCCAGCAGAACAGTCATGAACACTGAAGCTTTCTTT
.	TRBV11-2	.	TRBJ2-5	CASSPRGPTQYF	TGTGCCAGCAGCCCTCGGGGCCCAACCCAGTACTTC
.	TRBV7-2	TRBD2	TRBJ2-3	CASSFLTSDTQYF	TGTGCCAGCAGCTTCTTGACTAGCGATACGCAGTATTTT
.	TRBV19	.	TRBJ2-1	CASSTFNEQFF	TGTGCCAGTAGCACATTCAATGAGCAGTTCTTC
.	TRBV5-1	.	TRBJ2-1	CASSPAPPAEQFF	TGCGCCAGCAGCCCAGCCCCGCCTGCTGAGCAGTTCTTC
.	TRBV6-5	.	TRBJ2-7	CASSYGDEQYF	TGTGCCAGCAGTTATGGGGACGAGCAGTACTTC
.	TRBV4-3	.	TRBJ2-3	CASSQVANTDTQYF	TGCGCCAGCAGCCAAGTAGCGAACACAGATACGCAGTATTTT